Below are 32 T cell receptor beta chains sequenced from a single sample in a study of blood T cell repertoires in COVID-19. Clones were sequenced by immunoSEQ multiplex PCR, and TCRdb holds only the in-frame ones, with some missing. The sample carries 250,000 or so clones, roughly 80% recorded once. The material sequenced was peripheral blood. These TCRs come from a man older than 75 with acute or convalescent COVID-19.

V gene TRBV9 combines with J gene TRBJ2-3, with 8 bases aligning to TRBD2. This CDR3 is 16 amino acids long. Trimming took 0 bases from V and 6 from J; bases not matched to a gene: 9. Per germline, CDR1 SGDLS and CDR2 YYNGEE. The chain's CDR3 is CASSVERAGVLDTQYF. The DNA for the CDR3 is TGTGCCAGCAGCGTAGAACGAGCGGGGGTCTTGGATACGCAGTATTTT.

The DNA of the CDR3 is TGTGCCAGTAGTCGGGACAGAAGCCCTGGAAACACCATATATTTT. As protein: CASSRDRSPGNTIYF. This sequence joins TRBV19 and TRBJ1-3; TRBD1 matches at 7 bases. The CDR3 is 15 residues long. CDR1 and CDR2 from the germline V gene are LNHDA and SQIVND (reference sequence). Trimming removed 5 bases from V and 2 bases from J; junction bases left unmatched: 6.

This clone has only a few counts. V is TRBV7-2 and J is TRBJ1-3, with a weak D call TRBD1 (6 bases). The CDR3 is 15 residues long. V was shortened by 5 bases and J by 0 bases, with 11 bases between the two germline ends. Germline CDR1 and CDR2: SGHTA and FQGNSA. This CDR3 is CASSPQTGSGNTIYF. The CDR3 DNA sequence: TGTGCCAGCAGCCCCCAGACAGGCTCTGGAAACACCATATATTTT.

This rearrangement joins TRBV27 to TRBJ2-6; 9 nucleotides agree with TRBD1. After removal of 0 bases from V and 3 bases from J, the junction contained 6 bases not matched to a gene. This CDR3 region has 18 residues. CDR1 is MNHEY, CDR2 SMNVEV, per germline (reference sequence). DNA of the CDR3: TGTGCCAGCAGTTTATCTGCCGGGACAGGGCGTGGGGCCAACGTCCTGACTTTC. Translation: CASSLSAGTGRGANVLTF.

The CDR3 region has the DNA TGTGCCAGCAGGGGGACAGCGGCCTCGGGAAACACCATATATTTT. It translates to CASRGTAASGNTIYF. The V call is TRBV9, the J call TRBJ1-3; 7 nucleotides match TRBD1. Germline CDR1 reads SGDLS; CDR2 reads YYNGEE. The junction had 9 bases not matched to a gene; V was cut back by 5 bases and J by 4 bases. The CDR3 consists of 15 residues.

This rearrangement joins TRBV15 to TRBJ1-4, with D tentatively TRBD1 (6 bases). The CDR3 spans 17 residues. Between the trimmed V and J ends, which lost 1 base and 0 bases, there was a span of 12 bases. CDR1 and CDR2 from the germline V gene are LNHNV and YYDKDF (reference sequence). CDR3: CATSRGTVLATNEKLFF. The CDR3 DNA is TGTGCCACCAGCAGAGGGACAGTGCTTGCAACTAATGAAAAACTGTTTTTT.

The CDR3 protein is CASRGLVRTGELFF. Here the CDR3 DNA reads TGTGCCAGCAGGGGACTAGTAAGAACCGGGGAGCTGTTTTTT. The chain is built from TRBV6-4 and TRBJ2-2; 8 bases are shared with TRBD2. The CDR3 is 14 amino acids. The junction had 5 bases not matched to a gene; V was cut back by 6 bases and J by 5 bases. Germline V gene lookup returns CDR1 MRHNA and CDR2 SNTAGT.

The V gene is TRBV6-4, the J gene TRBJ1-4; 8 bases agree with TRBD1. The V segment lost 6 bases and the J segment 3 bases; nucleotides outside the gene matches: 3. The CDR3 spans 14 residues. In germline, CDR1 is MRHNA, CDR2 SNTAGT. CDR3 amino acids: CASSPGGSNEKLFF. Written as DNA, the CDR3 is TGTGCCAGCAGCCCAGGGGGCTCTAATGAAAAACTGTTTTTT.

This clone occurred once. The V and J genes are TRBV6-5 and TRBJ2-5, with D hard to call. Trimming shortened V by 4 bases and J by 3 bases, and 3 bases separated the two germline ends. The CDR3 is made up of 11 amino acids. Germline V gene data show CDR1 as MNHEY and CDR2 as SVGAGI. DNA for the CDR3: TGTGCCAGCAGTTTAAAAGAGACCCAGTACTTC. Protein sequence: CASSLKETQYF.

J is TRBJ1-4 and V is TRBV30; possibly TRBD1 for D (5 bases). There are 16 residues in the CDR3. Per the germline V gene, CDR1 is GTSNPN and CDR2 is SVGIG (reference sequence). V lost 1 base to trimming and J lost 7 bases, with 19 bases between them. The CDR3 sequence is CAWSALLGGVREKLFF. The CDR3 region has the DNA TGTGCCTGGAGTGCCCTACTGGGGGGAGTCCGTGAAAAACTGTTTTTT.

The rearrangement joins TRBV30 to TRBJ1-5; D is possibly TRBD1 (6 bases). Deletions cut 1 base from V and 11 bases from J, with 9 bases between. From germline, CDR1 is GTSNPN and CDR2 SVGIG (reference sequence). CDR3 length: 11 residues. CDR3: CAWSATGTQHF. As DNA, the CDR3 is TGTGCCTGGAGTGCCACAGGGACCCAGCATTTT.

V and J are TRBV12-3 or TRBV12-4 and TRBJ1-5; weak D call: TRBD1 (6 bases). There are 12 residues in the CDR3. The germline V and J ends were trimmed by 5 bases and 6 bases, with 8 bases remaining between them. In DNA form, the CDR3 reads TGTGCCAGCAGTGGGGGCAGTCAGCCCCAGCATTTT. This codes for CASSGGSQPQHF.

This clone was recorded once. V usage is TRBV24-1 and J usage is TRBJ1-1; TRBD1 matches at 8 bases. The junction had 14 bases not matched to a gene; V was cut back by 9 bases and J by 0 bases. Germline V gene lookup returns CDR1 KGHDR and CDR2 SFDVKD. The CDR3 runs 17 residues. In DNA form, the CDR3 reads TGTGCCACCGCGGCCGGGGACAGGAACCGCGTGAACACTGAAGCTTTCTTT. This gives the protein CATAAGDRNRVNTEAFF.

The CDR3 spells CASSLSGQGTSGNTIYF. The CDR3 nucleotides are TGTGCCAGCAGCTTGTCAGGACAGGGAACCTCTGGAAACACCATATATTTT. The chain links TRBV5-4 to TRBJ1-3, with 8 bases that match TRBD1. Looked up from germline, CDR1 is SGHNT and CDR2 is YYREEE (reference sequence). The J segment lost 0 bases and the V segment lost 1 base, leaving 6 bases of the junction unmatched. This CDR3 contains 17 residues.

This chain links TRBV5-6 with TRBJ2-2, with TRBD1 identical over 9 bases. Unmatched junction bases numbered 7, after V lost 4 bases and J lost 6 bases. Germline CDR1 and CDR2: SGHDT and YYEEEE. This CDR3 region has 15 residues. The CDR3 sequence is CASSRPGTGSGELFF. Written as DNA, the CDR3 is TGTGCCAGCAGCCGTCCCGGGACAGGGTCCGGGGAGCTGTTTTTT.

The chain links TRBV20-1 to TRBJ2-7; possibly TRBD1 for D (5 bases). The CDR3 is 11 amino acids. Germline V gene data show CDR1 as DFQATT and CDR2 as SNEGSKA (reference sequence). V lost 1 base to trimming and J lost 9 bases, with 10 bases between them. For the CDR3, the DNA is TGCAGTGCTAGAGCCCTAGGGGTGCAGTACTTC. It specifies CSARALGVQYF.

The table lists this clone with a count of one. The genes are TRBV5-1 and TRBJ1-4; TRBD1 is a possible D gene (5 bases). Trimming removed 2 bases at V and 4 bases at J, with 12 bases between. The germline CDR1 and CDR2 sequences are SGHRS and YFSETQ. This CDR3 spans 15 amino acids. Here the CDR3 DNA reads TGCGCCAGCAGCTTCAGGGCTAACCTTAATGAAAAACTGTTTTTT. Amino acids: CASSFRANLNEKLFF.

The V call is TRBV11-2, the J call TRBJ2-7; 7 bases fit TRBD1. This CDR3 contains 13 residues. Trimming removed 6 bases from V and 3 bases from J; junction bases left unmatched: 5. Germline lookup yields CDR1 SGHAT and CDR2 FQNNGV. The CDR3 region is CASSPGQLYEQYF. The CDR3 region has the DNA TGTGCCAGCAGTCCGGGACAGCTCTACGAGCAGTACTTC.

This sequence joins TRBV5-4 and TRBJ1-2; TRBD1 aligns across 12 bases. V shed 5 bases and J 5 bases; nucleotides not matched to a gene: 7. Germline V gene lookup returns CDR1 SGHNT and CDR2 YYREEE (reference sequence). CDR3 length: 15 residues. Here the CDR3 DNA reads TGTGCCAGCAGGCGAGGGACAGGGGGCAGTTATGGCTACACCTTC. The encoded protein is CASRRGTGGSYGYTF.

The rearrangement links TRBV5-4 to TRBJ2-5; maybe TRBD2 (7 bases). Germline CDR1 reads SGHNT; CDR2 reads YYREEE (reference sequence). The CDR3 runs 13 residues. Trimming removed 7 bases from V and 2 bases from J, with 12 bases in between. CDR3 bases: TGTGCCAGCCGGGGGGCAGGGCAAGAGACCCAGTACTTC. Encoded protein: CASRGAGQETQYF.

The J gene is TRBJ2-3, the V gene TRBV30; possible D gene TRBD1, 6 bases. This CDR3 region has 15 residues. Per the germline V gene, CDR1 is GTSNPN and CDR2 is SVGIG (reference sequence). Trimming stripped 4 bases from V and 2 bases from J, with 16 bases between. For the CDR3, the DNA is TGTGCCTGGATCCCTACGGGACACACCACAGATACGCAGTATTTT. Translated, it gives CAWIPTGHTTDTQYF. The full variable domain, completed using reference TRBV30 and TRBJ2-3, is SQTIHQWPATLVQPVGSPLSLECTVEGTSNPNLYWYRQAAGRGLQLLFYSVGIGQISSEVPQNLSASRPQDRQFILSSKKLLLSDSGFYLCAWIPTGHTTDTQYFGPGTRLTVL.

Here the CDR3 reads CASSPWPRGEQYF. The CDR3 nucleotides are TGTGCCAGTAGTCCGTGGCCCCGGGGCGAGCAGTACTTC. The chain uses TRBV19 and TRBJ2-7; D possibly corresponds to TRBD2 (5 bases). Trimming cost V 5 bases and J 6 bases, with 14 bases left between them. CDR3 length: 13 residues. Per germline, CDR1 LNHDA and CDR2 SQIVND (reference sequence).

For the CDR3, the DNA is TGCGCCTCCAGGGGCGAATATGGCTACACCTTC. This codes for CASRGEYGYTF. The rearrangement uses TRBV4-1 and TRBJ1-2, with D possibly being TRBD1 (6 bases). The CDR3 length is 11 residues. Trimming took 11 bases from V and 5 from J, leaving 12 bases between them. Germline CDR1 reads MGHRA; CDR2 reads YSYEKL.

This rearrangement joins TRBV6-5 to TRBJ2-2, with a possible D match to TRBD2 (6 bases). Germline V CDR1 and CDR2: MNHEY, SVGAGI. Trimming removed 4 bases from V and 5 bases from J, with 11 bases in between. This CDR3 is 14 amino acids long. CDR3 nucleotide sequence: TGTGCCAGCAGTTTTGGGACTGTTACCGGGGAGCTGTTTTTT. Protein sequence: CASSFGTVTGELFF.

The rearrangement joins TRBV18 to TRBJ2-3; a possible D gene is TRBD1 (5 bases). The CDR3 extends over 14 amino acids. CDR1 is KGHSH, CDR2 LQKENI, per germline. V lost 3 bases to trimming and J lost 4 bases, with 11 bases between them. In DNA form, the CDR3 reads TGTGCCAGCTCACCGGGCGGACAACCAGATACGCAGTATTTT. Its protein product is CASSPGGQPDTQYF.

The chain couples TRBV5-1 to TRBJ2-2; 7 bases align to TRBD2. The germline V gene has CDR1 SGHRS and CDR2 YFSETQ. The ends lost 6 bases at V and 7 bases at J; junction bases unmatched: 6. The CDR3 loop spans 13 amino acids. This chain's CDR3 is CASNPSGIGELFF. The CDR3 nucleotides read TGCGCCAGCAACCCTAGCGGTATCGGGGAGCTGTTTTTT.

The CDR3 nucleotides read TGTGCCAGCAGCTCAGGGTTTTTGGGGGCCAACGTCCTGACTTTC. Its protein product is CASSSGFLGANVLTF. V gene TRBV5-6 combines with J gene TRBJ2-6; possibly TRBD1 for D (5 bases). This CDR3 contains 15 residues. V was shortened by 3 bases and J by 4 bases, with 11 bases between the two germline ends. Germline CDR1 is SGHDT and CDR2 is YYEEEE.

The CDR3: CASSLAGGPLLSEQFF. The CDR3 bases are TGTGCCAGCAGCTTAGCGGGAGGGCCACTTCTGAGTGAGCAGTTCTTC. The genes are TRBV7-7 and TRBJ2-1; 7 positions agree with TRBD2. Germline lookup yields CDR1 SSHAT and CDR2 FNYEAQ (reference sequence). The CDR3 contains 16 residues. V trimming: 0 bases; J trimming: 9 bases; junction bases outside the gene matches: 11.

CDR3 in amino acids: CASSFQRGIKNIQYF. In DNA, the CDR3 is TGCGCCAGCAGCTTCCAGCGGGGGATCAAAAACATTCAGTACTTC. This chain uses TRBV5-1 with TRBJ2-4, with 8 nucleotides matching TRBD2. J lost 3 bases, V lost 2 bases, and 4 bases had no gene match. This CDR3 has 15 amino acids. The V gene's germline CDR1 is SGHRS and CDR2 YFSETQ.

In DNA form, the CDR3 reads TGTGCCAGTAGTATATCGCCAGGGTCTGGCTACACCTTC. Amino acids: CASSISPGSGYTF. The gene calls are TRBV19 and TRBJ1-2; TRBD1 is a possible D gene (5 bases). The CDR3 consists of 13 residues. Per germline, CDR1 LNHDA and CDR2 SQIVND (reference sequence). V shed 2 bases and J shed 7 bases, with 11 bases lying between them.

J is TRBJ2-2 and V is TRBV28; 7 bases map to TRBD1. Germline-derived CDR1 and CDR2 are MDHEN and SYDVKM. CDR3 length: 14 residues. V lost 3 bases to trimming and J lost 6 bases; unmatched junction nucleotides: 4. CDR3 bases: TGTGCCAGCAGTTTCGACAGGGTCGCCGGGGAGCTGTTTTTT. It yields the protein CASSFDRVAGELFF.

Note on this clone: The junction departs from germline at one end; a sequencing error may be responsible. The genes are TRBV10-1 and TRBJ2-7; 8 bases are shared with TRBD1. This CDR3 contains 12 residues. Germline V gives CDR1 WNHNN, CDR2 SYGVQD (reference sequence). In DNA form, the CDR3 reads TGCGCCAGCAGTGAAATTAGGGGACAGGTTAACTTC. It specifies CASSEIRGQVNF.